This TCR beta chain appears in the sequencing data of a study of post-analysis software for immune sequencing data. Study-level background: The disease courses spanned relapsing-remitting, secondary progressive and progressive-relapsing forms of multiple sclerosis. Study-level findings and limits: Relative to controls, patients had a few TRBV segments at higher frequency, with TRBV5-6, TRBV5-1 and TRBV20-1 among these. Under the F measure, samples that were prepared in one batch clustered strongly together.

TCR beta cDNA libraries included unique molecular identifiers. Input populations of roughly 0.85 to 11 million T cells gave rise to some 500,000 cDNA molecules. TCRdb reprocessed the PCR reads with MiXCR, giving one entry per CDR3 protein. The sample holds about 540,000 distinct CDR3 sequences, 34% seen once. Germline-derived CDR1 and CDR2 are SNHLY and FYNNEI. V dropped 6 bases and J dropped 0 bases, with 9 bases sitting between them. The CDR3 is 14 residues long. As to this clonotype: Antigen specificity is unknown.

V is TRBV2 and J is TRBJ1-5; D unresolved. The material sequenced was blood. This TCR came from a girl under 18 with multiple sclerosis. CDR3 DNA: TGTGCCAGCAGCCGGGATGCTAGCAATCAGCCCCAGCATTTT. This translates into CASSRDASNQPQHF.